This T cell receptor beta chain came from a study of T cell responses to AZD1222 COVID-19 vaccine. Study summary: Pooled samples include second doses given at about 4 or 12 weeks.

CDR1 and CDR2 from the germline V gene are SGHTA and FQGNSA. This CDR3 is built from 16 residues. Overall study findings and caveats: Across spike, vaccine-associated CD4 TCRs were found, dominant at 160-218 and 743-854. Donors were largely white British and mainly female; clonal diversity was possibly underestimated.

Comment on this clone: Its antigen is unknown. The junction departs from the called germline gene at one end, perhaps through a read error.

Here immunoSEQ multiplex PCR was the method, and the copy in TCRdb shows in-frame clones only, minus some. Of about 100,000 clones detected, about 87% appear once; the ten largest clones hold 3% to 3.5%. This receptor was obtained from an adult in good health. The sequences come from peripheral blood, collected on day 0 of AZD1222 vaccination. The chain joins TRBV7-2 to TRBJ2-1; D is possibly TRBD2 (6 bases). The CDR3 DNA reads TGTGCCAGCAGTTTAGCGCTTGGCGGGGCTTACAATGAGCAGTTCTTC. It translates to CASSLALGGAYNEQFF.